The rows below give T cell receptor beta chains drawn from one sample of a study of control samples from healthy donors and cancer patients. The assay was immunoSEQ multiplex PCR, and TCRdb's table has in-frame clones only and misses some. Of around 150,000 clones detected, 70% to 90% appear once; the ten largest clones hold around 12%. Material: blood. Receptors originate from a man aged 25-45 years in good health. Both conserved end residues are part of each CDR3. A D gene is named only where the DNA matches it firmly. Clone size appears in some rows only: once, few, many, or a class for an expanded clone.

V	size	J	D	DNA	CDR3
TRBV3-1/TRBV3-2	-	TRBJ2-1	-	TGTGCCAGCAGCCCCAGCCATCCGTACAATGAGCAGTTCTTC	CASSPSHPYNEQFF
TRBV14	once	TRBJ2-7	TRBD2	TGTGCCAGCAGCCCCCGGGGGGGAGTTTACGAGCAGTACTTC	CASSPRGGVYEQYF
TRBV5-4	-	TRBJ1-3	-	TGTGCCAGCAGCTGGGGGGCTGATCTCTCTGGAAACACCATATATTTT	CASSWGADLSGNTIYF
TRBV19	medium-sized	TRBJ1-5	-	TGTGCCAGTAGTATCAACCATCAGCCCCAGCATTTT	CASSINHQPQHF
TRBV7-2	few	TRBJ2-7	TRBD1	TGTGCCAGCAGCACTCGACAGGGCCGCGAGCAGTACTTC	CASSTRQGREQYF
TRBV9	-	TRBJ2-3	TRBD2	TGTGCCAGCAGCGCGACTAGCGGGAGGGTTGATACGCAGTATTTT	CASSATSGRVDTQYF
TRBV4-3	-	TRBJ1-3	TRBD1	TGCGCCAGCAGCCAAAGAACAGGGGGCAGGGGAAACACCATATATTTT	CASSQRTGGRGNTIYF
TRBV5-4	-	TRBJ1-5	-	TGTGCCAGCAGCGTGGGACCTCGGGCGAATAGCAATCAGCCCCAGCATTTT	CASSVGPRANSNQPQHF
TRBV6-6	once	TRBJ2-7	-	TGTGCCAGCAGTTACCCCAGGGTACAAATCTACGAGCAGTACTTC	CASSYPRVQIYEQYF
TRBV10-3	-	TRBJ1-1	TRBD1	TGTGCCATCAGTGAGTCGAGGACAGGGGGGACTGAAGCTTTCTTT	CAISESRTGGTEAFF
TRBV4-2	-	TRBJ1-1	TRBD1	TGTGCCAGCAGCCAAGATCTGACAGGGGGTCAGGGAACTGAAGCTTTCTTT	CASSQDLTGGQGTEAFF
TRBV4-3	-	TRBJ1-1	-	TGCGCCAGCAGCCCTCGGGGGTCGAACACTGAAGCTTTCTTT	CASSPRGSNTEAFF
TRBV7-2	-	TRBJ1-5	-	TGTGCCAGCAGCTTAGGAGGGGCCGGAAATTTAGCCCAGCATTTT	CASSLGGAGNLAQHF
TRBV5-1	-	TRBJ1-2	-	TGCGCCAGCAGCCGAGCGGGGGTATCTCCTAACTATGGCTACACCTTC	CASSRAGVSPNYGYTF
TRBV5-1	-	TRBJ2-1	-	TGCGCCAGCAGCTTCTCGGTGGAGCAGTTCTTC	CASSFSVEQFF
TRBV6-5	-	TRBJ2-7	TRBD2	TGTGCCAGCAGTTACTCCCTAGCGGGGACCTACGAGCAGTACTTC	CASSYSLAGTYEQYF
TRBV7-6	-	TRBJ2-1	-	TGTGCCAGCAGCGGGCTGGGGGGGCTGGTCCATGAGCAGTTCTTC	CASSGLGGLVHEQFF
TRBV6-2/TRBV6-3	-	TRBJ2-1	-	TGTGCCAGCAGTCAAAGGTCGGTCTACAATGAGCAGTTCTTC	CASSQRSVYNEQFF
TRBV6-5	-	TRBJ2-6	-	TGTGCCACACTAACAGGGTCTGGGGCCAACGTCCTGACTTTC	CATLTGSGANVLTF
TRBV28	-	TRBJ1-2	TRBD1	TGTGCCAGCAGAGATGACAGGGCTCGCGGCTACACCTTC	CASRDDRARGYTF
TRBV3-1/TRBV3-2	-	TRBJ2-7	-	TGTGCCAGCAGCCATTCCGAGAACTTTTACGAGCAGTACTTC	CASSHSENFYEQYF
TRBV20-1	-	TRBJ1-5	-	TGCAGTGCTAGTTTGGGTCAGCCCCAGCATTTT	CSASLGQPQHF
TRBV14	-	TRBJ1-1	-	TGTGCCAGCAGCCTATGGAATGGTAGAGGGGTGTTCGCTTTCTTT	CASSLWNGRGVFAFF
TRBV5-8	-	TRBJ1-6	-	TGTGCCAGCAGCTTGGAGTTAGGGAATTCACCCCTCCACTTT	CASSLELGNSPLHF
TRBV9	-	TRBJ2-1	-	TGTGCCAGCAGTGTTACCCAGGGGAGTTCCTACAATGAGCAGTTCTTC	CASSVTQGSSYNEQFF
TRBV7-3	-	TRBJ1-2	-	TGTGCCAGCAGCTTAAGTGCCCAGGCGGGCGTTAGCTACACCTTC	CASSLSAQAGVSYTF
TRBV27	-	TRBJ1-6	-	TGTGCCAGCAGGCGACAGGCCCAAAATTCACCCCTCCACTTT	CASRRQAQNSPLHF
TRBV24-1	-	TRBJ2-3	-	TGTGCCACCAGTGACCCTTCTACGGATACGCAGTATTTT	CATSDPSTDTQYF
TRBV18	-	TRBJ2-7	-	TGTGCCAGCTCACCACTCTCGGGGGACGAGCAGTACTTC	CASSPLSGDEQYF
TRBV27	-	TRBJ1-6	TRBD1	TGTGCCAGCAGTTTCTCTAACAGGGGGCGTTGGAATTCACCCCTCCACTTT	CASSFSNRGRWNSPLHF
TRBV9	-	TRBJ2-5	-	TGTGCCAGCAGCGTCTCGGAACAGCCGTACCAAGAGACCCAGTACTTC	CASSVSEQPYQETQYF
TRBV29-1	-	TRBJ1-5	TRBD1	TGCAGCGTTGGGGACGGACAGGGCGGTCAGCCCCAGCATTTT	CSVGDGQGGQPQHF
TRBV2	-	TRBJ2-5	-	TGTGCCAGCAGTGGTGCGCAAGAGACCCAGTACTTC	CASSGAQETQYF
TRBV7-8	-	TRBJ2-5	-	TGTGCCAGCAGCTCGGGCGTAAGTGAGACCCAGTACTTC	CASSSGVSETQYF
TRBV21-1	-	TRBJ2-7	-	TGTGCCAGCAGCTTCCCGGGACATTTCGTCTACGAGCAGTACTTC	CASSFPGHFVYEQYF
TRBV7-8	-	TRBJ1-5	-	TGTGCCAGCAGCTTAGCTGGGGGTCAAGCGCCCCAGCATTTT	CASSLAGGQAPQHF
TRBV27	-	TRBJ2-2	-	TGTGCCAGCAGTTTATGGGCTTCGGTGACCGGGGAGCTGTTTTTT	CASSLWASVTGELFF
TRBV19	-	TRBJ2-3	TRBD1	TGTGCCAGTAGACAAGACAGGGGAACAGATACGCAGTATTTT	CASRQDRGTDTQYF
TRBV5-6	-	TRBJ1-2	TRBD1	TGTGCCAGCAGCCGCTTACAGGGGCGGGATGGCTACACCTTC	CASSRLQGRDGYTF
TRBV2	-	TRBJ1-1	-	TGTGCCAGCAGGGACCCGACGAACACTGAAGCTTTCTTT	CASRDPTNTEAFF
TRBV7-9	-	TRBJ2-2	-	TGTGCCAGCAGCCCCCAGGTGGGGTCTGGCACCGGGGAGCTGTTTTTT	CASSPQVGSGTGELFF
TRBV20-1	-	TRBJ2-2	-	TGCAGTGCTAGTAGGAGAGCCGCGAACACCGGGGAGCTGTTTTTT	CSASRRAANTGELFF
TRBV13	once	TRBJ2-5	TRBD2	TGTGCCAGCAGCTTCCGGCTAGCGGGAGGAAAAGAGACCCAGTACTTC	CASSFRLAGGKETQYF
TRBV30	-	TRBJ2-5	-	TGTGCCTGGAGTATACTCCTTACAGGCAAGGAGACCCAGTACTTC	CAWSILLTGKETQYF
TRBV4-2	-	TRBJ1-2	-	TGTGCCAGCAGCCAAGGGGCGGATAACTATGGCTACACCTTC	CASSQGADNYGYTF
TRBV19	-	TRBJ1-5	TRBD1	TGTGCCACCCGGGACAGGGCGTATCAGCCCCAGCATTTT	CATRDRAYQPQHF
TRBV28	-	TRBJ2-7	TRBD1	TGTGCCAGCAGTTTCCCGCCTGGACAGGCCAGCGGGCAGTACTTC	CASSFPPGQASGQYF
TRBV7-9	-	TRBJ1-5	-	TGTGCCAGCAGCTTAGCGCCGAATCAGCCCCAGCATTTT	CASSLAPNQPQHF
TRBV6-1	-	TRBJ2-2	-	TGTGCCAGCAGTGTTAGGTTCGGGCAGGCGAACACCGGGGAGCTGTTTTTT	CASSVRFGQANTGELFF
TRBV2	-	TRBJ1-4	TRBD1	TGTGCCAGCAGCCGACAGGGAAGTGAAAAACTGTTTTTT	CASSRQGSEKLFF
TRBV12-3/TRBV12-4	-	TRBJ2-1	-	TGTGCCAGCACGGCCTACAATGAGCAGTTCTTC	CASTAYNEQFF
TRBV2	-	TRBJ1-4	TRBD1	TGTGCCAGCAGAGGGGGGACAGGGATAATTGAAAAACTGTTTTTT	CASRGGTGIIEKLFF